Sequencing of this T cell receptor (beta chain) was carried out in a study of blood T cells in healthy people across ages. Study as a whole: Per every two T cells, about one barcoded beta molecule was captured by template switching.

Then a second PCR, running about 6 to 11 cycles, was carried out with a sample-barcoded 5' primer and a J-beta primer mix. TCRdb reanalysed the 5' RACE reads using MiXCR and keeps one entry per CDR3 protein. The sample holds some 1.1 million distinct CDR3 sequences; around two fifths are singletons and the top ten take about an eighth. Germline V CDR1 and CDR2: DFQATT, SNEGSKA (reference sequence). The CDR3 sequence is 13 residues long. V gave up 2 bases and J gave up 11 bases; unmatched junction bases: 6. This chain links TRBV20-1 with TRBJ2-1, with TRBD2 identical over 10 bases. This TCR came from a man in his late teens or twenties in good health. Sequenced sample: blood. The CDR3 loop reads CSARPGLAIKQFF. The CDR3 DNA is TGCAGTGCTAGACCGGGACTAGCGATTAAGCAGTTCTTC.